Listed below are T cell receptor beta chains from one sample, sequenced in a study. TCRdb called the RT-PCR reads again in MiXCR, with one record for every CDR3 protein. The sample shows 650,000 to 800,000 distinct CDR3 sequences, 12% to 15% of them seen only once. Sequences were obtained from memory CD4+ T cells from blood. The source is a female donor in good health, serving as a healthy control. The CDR3 runs from the conserved cysteine through the conserved F or W. The D gene is left open where the match is weak. Rows may omit the clone size; those that give it use once, few, many or a size class.

cdr3_nt: TGTGCCAGCAGCGTATACCCCGTGACAGGGGGGTACAATGAGCAGTTCTTC
cdr3_aa: CASSVYPVTGGYNEQFF
clone_size: NA
v_call: TRBV9
j_call: TRBJ2-1
d_call: TRBD1

cdr3_nt: TGCGCCAGCAGCTTGGACCTAGCGGGCACCGGGGAGCTGTTTTTT
cdr3_aa: CASSLDLAGTGELFF
clone_size: NA
v_call: TRBV5-1
j_call: TRBJ2-2
d_call: TRBD2

cdr3_nt: TGTGCCAGCAGCCTAGGGGTTGCCAGGTCTCAAGAGACCCAGTACTTC
cdr3_aa: CASSLGVARSQETQYF
clone_size: NA
v_call: TRBV6-5
j_call: TRBJ2-5
d_call: NA

cdr3_nt: TGTGCCAGCAGCGGTCGAGAGACTAGCTCCTACGAGCAGTACTTC
cdr3_aa: CASSGRETSSYEQYF
clone_size: many
v_call: TRBV12-3/TRBV12-4
j_call: TRBJ2-7
d_call: NA

cdr3_nt: TGTGCCAGCAGCCAGGGGTGGGTTCAGCCCCAGCATTTT
cdr3_aa: CASSQGWVQPQHF
clone_size: NA
v_call: TRBV2
j_call: TRBJ1-5
d_call: NA

cdr3_nt: TGTGCCAGCAGCGTAGGGGCGGGGGCGGACACTGAAGCTTTCTTT
cdr3_aa: CASSVGAGADTEAFF
clone_size: NA
v_call: TRBV9
j_call: TRBJ1-1
d_call: NA

cdr3_nt: TGTGCCAGCAGTTACGCGGGACACCTTCTAGCTAACTATGGCTACACCTTC
cdr3_aa: CASSYAGHLLANYGYTF
clone_size: few
v_call: TRBV6-5
j_call: TRBJ1-2
d_call: NA

cdr3_nt: TGTGCCAGCAGTTACCATGTGCCAGACAATCAGCCCCAGCATTTT
cdr3_aa: CASSYHVPDNQPQHF
clone_size: many
v_call: TRBV6-2/TRBV6-3
j_call: TRBJ1-5
d_call: NA

cdr3_nt: TGTGCCAGCAGTCGACAGGTCCCCGGGGAGCTGTTTTTT
cdr3_aa: CASSRQVPGELFF
clone_size: NA
v_call: TRBV6-2/TRBV6-3
j_call: TRBJ2-2
d_call: NA

cdr3_nt: TGCGCCAGCAGCCCCCAATGGACAGGGGAAGCTTTCTTT
cdr3_aa: CASSPQWTGEAFF
clone_size: few
v_call: TRBV4-3
j_call: TRBJ1-1
d_call: TRBD1

cdr3_nt: TGCGCCAGCAGCCAAGTTGGCGGAGGGCCGAACAATGAGCAGTTCTTC
cdr3_aa: CASSQVGGGPNNEQFF
clone_size: many
v_call: TRBV4-1
j_call: TRBJ2-1
d_call: NA

cdr3_nt: TGTGCCAGCAGCTTAGCGGCCCCCGGGTTGAGTACGCAGTATTTT
cdr3_aa: CASSLAAPGLSTQYF
clone_size: few
v_call: TRBV7-2
j_call: TRBJ2-3
d_call: NA

cdr3_nt: TGTGCCAGCAAGCTCGCCGGGACAGCTAATTCACCCCTCCACTTT
cdr3_aa: CASKLAGTANSPLHF
clone_size: few
v_call: TRBV7-2
j_call: TRBJ1-6
d_call: TRBD1

cdr3_nt: TGTGCCAGCAGTTTAGGGGACTGGGGCACCGGGGAGCTGTTTTTT
cdr3_aa: CASSLGDWGTGELFF
clone_size: few
v_call: TRBV12-3/TRBV12-4
j_call: TRBJ2-2
d_call: NA

cdr3_nt: TGCGCCAGCAGCTTGGCCGTAGATTCACCCCTCCACTTC
cdr3_aa: CASSLAVDSPLHF
clone_size: NA
v_call: TRBV5-1
j_call: TRBJ1-6
d_call: NA

cdr3_nt: TGTGCCAGCAGTGTTCAGCAGGGGGACACCTACGAGCAGTACTTC
cdr3_aa: CASSVQQGDTYEQYF
clone_size: NA
v_call: TRBV6-4
j_call: TRBJ2-7
d_call: TRBD1

cdr3_nt: TGCAGTGCTAGAGTAGTACGGACCCAAGAGACCCAGTACTTC
cdr3_aa: CSARVVRTQETQYF
clone_size: few
v_call: TRBV20-1
j_call: TRBJ2-5
d_call: NA

cdr3_nt: TGTGCCAGCAGCCTAACCGTAGCGGACCGGGGGGATACGCAGTATTTT
cdr3_aa: CASSLTVADRGDTQYF
clone_size: many
v_call: TRBV11-2
j_call: TRBJ2-3
d_call: NA

cdr3_nt: TGTGCCAGCAGCCGGGACAGGGCATTCGGTCAGCCCCAGCATTTT
cdr3_aa: CASSRDRAFGQPQHF
clone_size: NA
v_call: TRBV9
j_call: TRBJ1-5
d_call: TRBD1

cdr3_nt: TGCGCCAGCAGCTTGGGTTTGGTTTTGAACACTGAAGCTTTCTTT
cdr3_aa: CASSLGLVLNTEAFF
clone_size: NA
v_call: TRBV5-1
j_call: TRBJ1-1
d_call: NA

cdr3_nt: TGTGCCAGCAGCCCCGGGACGGCGCGATCACCCCTCCACTTT
cdr3_aa: CASSPGTARSPLHF
clone_size: NA
v_call: TRBV3-1
j_call: TRBJ1-6
d_call: NA

cdr3_nt: TGCGCCAGCAGCCGAGGGACAGGGCCCAACTCCTACGAGCAGTACTTC
cdr3_aa: CASSRGTGPNSYEQYF
clone_size: NA
v_call: TRBV4-1
j_call: TRBJ2-7
d_call: TRBD1

cdr3_nt: TGTGCCAGCAGTCCCGACAGCGGTAGGGCCAAAAACATTCAGTACTTC
cdr3_aa: CASSPDSGRAKNIQYF
clone_size: NA
v_call: TRBV28
j_call: TRBJ2-4
d_call: NA

cdr3_nt: TGTGCCAGCAGCGTCCACCCCGGGGAGAGCTCTGAAGCTTTCTTT
cdr3_aa: CASSVHPGESSEAFF
clone_size: NA
v_call: TRBV9
j_call: TRBJ1-1
d_call: NA

cdr3_nt: TGTGCCAGCAGCTTGTACGTTGCTAACTATGGCTACACCTTC
cdr3_aa: CASSLYVANYGYTF
clone_size: few
v_call: TRBV7-9
j_call: TRBJ1-2
d_call: NA

cdr3_nt: TGTGCCAGCAGGCCGGCGGGGGCAAACACTGAAGCTTTCTTT
cdr3_aa: CASRPAGANTEAFF
clone_size: many
v_call: TRBV6-5
j_call: TRBJ1-1
d_call: NA

cdr3_nt: TGTGCCAGCCCCGGGGGACAACCATCAAATCAGCCCCAGCATTTT
cdr3_aa: CASPGGQPSNQPQHF
clone_size: NA
v_call: TRBV21-1
j_call: TRBJ1-5
d_call: NA

cdr3_nt: TGTGCCATCAGATCCGGGACAGATTATGAAAAACTGTTTTTT
cdr3_aa: CAIRSGTDYEKLFF
clone_size: NA
v_call: TRBV10-3
j_call: TRBJ1-4
d_call: TRBD1

cdr3_nt: TGTGCCAGCAGCGGAGACAGGGTTGGTGAGCAGTTCTTC
cdr3_aa: CASSGDRVGEQFF
clone_size: NA
v_call: TRBV7-9
j_call: TRBJ2-1
d_call: TRBD1

cdr3_nt: TGCAGTGCTAGTTCGGTTAGTCCGGTAACTAATGAAAAACTGTTTTTT
cdr3_aa: CSASSVSPVTNEKLFF
clone_size: many
v_call: TRBV20-1
j_call: TRBJ1-4
d_call: NA

cdr3_nt: TGTGCCAGCGACCCACATGCGGGGGAGAACACTGAAGCTTTCTTT
cdr3_aa: CASDPHAGENTEAFF
clone_size: NA
v_call: TRBV2
j_call: TRBJ1-1
d_call: NA

cdr3_nt: TGTGCCATCAGCAGGGGGTCGGGCAATCAGCCCCAGCATTTT
cdr3_aa: CAISRGSGNQPQHF
clone_size: few
v_call: TRBV10-3
j_call: TRBJ1-5
d_call: TRBD1

cdr3_nt: TGTGCCAGCAGTCCCCATCCGGGTCGTCGAAATCAGCCCCAGCATTTT
cdr3_aa: CASSPHPGRRNQPQHF
clone_size: NA
v_call: TRBV27
j_call: TRBJ1-5
d_call: NA

cdr3_nt: TGCAGTGCTAGCCGGGGATCTGGAAACACCATATATTTT
cdr3_aa: CSASRGSGNTIYF
clone_size: few
v_call: TRBV20-1
j_call: TRBJ1-3
d_call: NA

cdr3_nt: TGCGCCAGCAGCCAAGATATGGCGGACGGGGGGGCGAATGAGCAGTTCTTC
cdr3_aa: CASSQDMADGGANEQFF
clone_size: few
v_call: TRBV4-3
j_call: TRBJ2-1
d_call: TRBD2

cdr3_nt: TGTGCCAGCAGCTTACGACTAGCGGGAGTGGAGACCCAGTACTTC
cdr3_aa: CASSLRLAGVETQYF
clone_size: many
v_call: TRBV7-8
j_call: TRBJ2-5
d_call: TRBD2

cdr3_nt: TGCAGCGTTGAAGATTCCCGAGGGAGATCAGCTTTCTTT
cdr3_aa: CSVEDSRGRSAFF
clone_size: few
v_call: TRBV29-1
j_call: TRBJ1-1
d_call: NA

cdr3_nt: TGTGCCAGCTCACCACAGGACAATAGCAATCAGCCCCAGCATTTT
cdr3_aa: CASSPQDNSNQPQHF
clone_size: NA
v_call: TRBV18
j_call: TRBJ1-5
d_call: NA

cdr3_nt: TGTGCCAGCAACCCGGGCGGGTACCAAGAGACCCAGTACTTC
cdr3_aa: CASNPGGYQETQYF
clone_size: few
v_call: TRBV12-3/TRBV12-4
j_call: TRBJ2-5
d_call: NA

cdr3_nt: TGTGCCAGCAGCTTGGGGTCGGTACAGCAGTACTTC
cdr3_aa: CASSLGSVQQYF
clone_size: few
v_call: TRBV7-2
j_call: TRBJ2-7
d_call: NA

cdr3_nt: TGTGCCAGCAGTCTACAGGGGGCTACCTACAATGAGCAGTTCTTC
cdr3_aa: CASSLQGATYNEQFF
clone_size: many
v_call: TRBV27
j_call: TRBJ2-1
d_call: TRBD1

cdr3_nt: TGTGCCAGCAGCCGCAGGGAAATCACTGAAGCTTTCTTT
cdr3_aa: CASSRREITEAFF
clone_size: NA
v_call: TRBV3-1
j_call: TRBJ1-1
d_call: NA

cdr3_nt: TGTGCCAGCAGTTCCCCAGGGGGGTATCAGCCCCAGCATTTT
cdr3_aa: CASSSPGGYQPQHF
clone_size: NA
v_call: TRBV6-1
j_call: TRBJ1-5
d_call: TRBD1

cdr3_nt: TGTGCCATCAGTGGCGCAGGGGGCCCCTACGAGCAGTACTTC
cdr3_aa: CAISGAGGPYEQYF
clone_size: many
v_call: TRBV10-3
j_call: TRBJ2-7
d_call: TRBD1

cdr3_nt: TGCAGTGCTAGTACCCTAGGAGCACGAACGGGGCAGTACTTC
cdr3_aa: CSASTLGARTGQYF
clone_size: NA
v_call: TRBV20-1
j_call: TRBJ2-7
d_call: NA

cdr3_nt: TGTGCCACCAGTGACTCAACAGTGAACTATGGCTACACCTTC
cdr3_aa: CATSDSTVNYGYTF
clone_size: NA
v_call: TRBV24-1
j_call: TRBJ1-2
d_call: NA